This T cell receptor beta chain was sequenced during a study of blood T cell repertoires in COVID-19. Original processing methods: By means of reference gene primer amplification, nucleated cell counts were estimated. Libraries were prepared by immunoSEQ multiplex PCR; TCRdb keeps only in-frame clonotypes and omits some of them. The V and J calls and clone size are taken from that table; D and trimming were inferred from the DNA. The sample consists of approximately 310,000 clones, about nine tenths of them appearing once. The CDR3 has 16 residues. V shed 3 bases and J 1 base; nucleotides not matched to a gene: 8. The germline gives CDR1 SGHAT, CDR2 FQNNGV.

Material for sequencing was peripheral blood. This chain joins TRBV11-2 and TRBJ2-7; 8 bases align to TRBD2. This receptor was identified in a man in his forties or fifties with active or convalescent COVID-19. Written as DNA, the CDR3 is TGTGCCAGCAGCTTTCAAGCGGGGGCTATATCCTACGAGCAGTACTTC. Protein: CASSFQAGAISYEQYF. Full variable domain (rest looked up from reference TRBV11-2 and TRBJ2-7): EAGVAQSPRYKIIEKRQSVAFWCNPISGHATLYWYQQILGQGPKLLIQFQNNGVVDDSQLPKDRFSAERLKGVDSTLKIQPAKLEDSAVYLCASSFQAGAISYEQYFGPGTRLTVT.